These 23 T cell receptor beta chains came from one sample sequenced in a study of T cell responses to AZD1222 COVID-19 vaccine. TCRdb's copy holds only in-frame clones and misses some; the assay was immunoSEQ multiplex PCR. There are some 150,000 clones in the sample; about 91% occur only once, and 2% to 2.5% lies in the top ten. The starting material was peripheral blood, obtained on day 0 of AZD1222 vaccination. These TCRs come from an adult in good health.

This clone was seen only once. This rearrangement joins TRBV7-9 to TRBJ1-4; D is undetermined. V was cut by 0 bases and J by 8 bases, with 10 bases left in between. Germline V lookup: CDR1 SEHNR, CDR2 FQNEAQ (reference sequence). CDR3 length: 14 amino acids. DNA of the CDR3: TGTGCCAGCAGCTTAGCGAGGGCGAGGGAAAAACTGTTTTTT. Its translation is CASSLARAREKLFF.

DNA of the CDR3: TGTGCCAGCAGCCAAGGGGCGGGAGGGGAAGAGACCCAGTACTTC. As protein: CASSQGAGGEETQYF. The chain combines TRBV4-2 with TRBJ2-5, with TRBD2 identical over 9 bases. The V segment lost 1 base and the J segment 3 bases; nucleotides outside the gene matches: 3. Germline lookup yields CDR1 LGHNA and CDR2 YNFKEQ. The CDR3 covers 15 residues.

The V call is TRBV3-1 (or the pseudogene TRBV3-2), the J call TRBJ1-1; D gene uncertain. The V and J ends lost 2 bases and 6 bases respectively, with 22 bases between them. The CDR3 loop spans 17 amino acids. Germline values: CDR1 LGHDT, CDR2 YNNKEL (reference sequence). The CDR3 nucleotides are TGTGCCAGCAGCCAAATATCCCTTAGGAGAAGTGTTCCTGAAGCTTTCTTT. It specifies CASSQISLRRSVPEAFF.

In this sample, this clone turned up once. This rearrangement joins TRBV5-6 to TRBJ1-6, with 7 positions matching TRBD1. The CDR3 has 14 amino acids. V trimming: 2 bases; J trimming: 10 bases; junction bases outside the gene matches: 6. Looked up from germline, CDR1 is SGHDT and CDR2 is YYEEEE. CDR3 amino acids: CASSFTGVVSPLHF. For the CDR3, the DNA is TGTGCCAGCAGCTTTACAGGGGTAGTCTCACCCCTCCACTTT.

This rearrangement joins TRBV30 to TRBJ2-1, with D possibly TRBD1 on 5 matching bases. Per the germline V gene, CDR1 is GTSNPN and CDR2 is SVGIG (reference sequence). V shed 3 bases and J shed 7 bases, with 7 bases lying between them. The CDR3 has 11 residues. Written as DNA, the CDR3 is TGTGCCTGGAGGGGGCGAAATGAGCAGTTCTTC. Its translation: CAWRGRNEQFF.

Worth noting for this clone: The sample carries other DNA sequences with the same CDR3. The chain employs TRBV18 and TRBJ2-3, with 9 bases lining up with TRBD2. V dropped 3 bases and J dropped 0; count of bases not matched to a gene: 1. The CDR3 covers 15 residues. In germline, CDR1 is KGHSH, CDR2 LQKENI. CDR3 sequence (DNA): TGTGCCAGCTCACCCCTAGCGGGGAGCACAGATACGCAGTATTTT. It yields the protein CASSPLAGSTDTQYF.

In this sample, this clone turned up once. The CDR3 region has the DNA TGTGCCAGCAGCCAAGTCGGCCAAGAGACCCAGTACTTC. As protein: CASSQVGQETQYF. The gene calls are TRBV4-2 and TRBJ2-5; D gene ambiguous. Germline CDR1 LGHNA, CDR2 YNFKEQ. The CDR3 is 13 amino acids. Trimming shortened V by 1 base and J by 1 base, and 4 bases separated the two germline ends.

Only one count was recorded for this clone. The V gene is TRBV6-1, the J gene TRBJ1-5; D is undetermined. Germline V lookup: CDR1 MNHNS, CDR2 SASEGT. V was clipped by 1 base and J by 6 bases, with 7 bases between them. CDR3 length equals 13 residues. CDR3 in amino acids: CASSEVPSQPQHF. CDR3 nucleotides: TGTGCCAGCAGTGAAGTCCCCTCTCAGCCCCAGCATTTT.

The CDR3 sequence is CASSQVGIRNTGELFF. CDR3 in DNA: TGTGCCAGCAGCCAAGTGGGAATAAGGAACACCGGGGAGCTGTTTTTT. This rearrangement joins TRBV14 to TRBJ2-2; unclear D gene. This CDR3 is 16 amino acids long. The V gene's germline CDR1 is SGHDN and CDR2 FVKESK. V lost 1 base to trimming and J lost 1 base, with 10 bases between them.

This chain uses TRBV7-2 with TRBJ1-2, with 7 bases fitting TRBD1. V gave up 4 bases and J gave up 4 bases; unmatched junction bases: 6. The CDR3 is 14 amino acids. The germline V gene encodes CDR1 SGHTA and CDR2 FQGNSA. This CDR3 reads CASSSVQGTYGYTF. As DNA, the CDR3 is TGTGCCAGCAGCTCAGTACAGGGGACCTATGGCTACACCTTC.

This clone was counted only a few times. This chain links TRBV5-4 with TRBJ2-5; TRBD1 matches 8 bases. Germline assignment: CDR1 SGHNT and CDR2 YYREEE (reference sequence). This CDR3 is 17 amino acids long. After removal of 2 bases from V and 4 bases from J, the junction contained 13 bases not matched to a gene. The CDR3 DNA sequence: TGTGCCAGCAGCTTACGGTCAGGGGGCCCGTTTCCAGAGACCCAGTACTTC. Translation: CASSLRSGGPFPETQYF.

V gene TRBV6-6 combines with J gene TRBJ2-7, with TRBD2 identical over 10 bases. The V gene end was trimmed by 6 bases and the J gene end by 0 bases; junction bases not matched to a gene: 5. The CDR3 is 15 amino acids. The germline gives CDR1 MNHNY, CDR2 SVGAGI (reference sequence). CDR3 protein: CASRTTSGISYEQYF. CDR3 nucleotide sequence: TGTGCCAGCAGAACAACTAGCGGGATCTCCTACGAGCAGTACTTC.

V and J are TRBV2 and TRBJ1-2; D is unclear. Per the germline V gene, CDR1 is SNHLY and CDR2 is FYNNEI. The CDR3 is 12 residues long. V was pared by 3 bases and J by 8 bases, with 10 bases between. This chain's CDR3 is CASSDLYRGYTF. The CDR3 DNA sequence: TGTGCCAGCAGTGACTTGTACCGAGGCTACACCTTC.

The genes are TRBV11-3 and TRBJ1-1; D call uncertain. This CDR3 region has 13 residues. CDR1 and CDR2 from the germline V gene are SGHNT and YENEEA. The V end was cut by 1 base, the J end by 0 bases, with 3 bases between. The CDR3, as DNA: TGTGCCAGCAGCTTAGGAATGAACACTGAAGCTTTCTTT. Its protein is CASSLGMNTEAFF.

This clone was found once. The chain combines TRBV12-5 with TRBJ2-1, with D perhaps matching TRBD2 (6 bases). This CDR3 region has 14 residues. V was clipped by 1 base and J by 9 bases, with 13 bases between them. Germline V lookup: CDR1 LGHNT, CDR2 FRNRAP. Here the CDR3 reads CASGLAIQGGEQFF. The DNA for the CDR3 is TGTGCTAGTGGTTTGGCAATTCAGGGAGGTGAGCAGTTCTTC.

On this clone itself: At one end the junction does not follow the germline gene, possibly because of a read error. The chain employs TRBV5-1 and TRBJ2-3, with D perhaps TRBD1 or TRBD2 (6 bases each). From germline, CDR1 is SGHRS and CDR2 YFSETQ. This CDR3 has 14 residues. DNA for the CDR3: TGCGCCAGCAGTTTGGAACACAACAGGGTCGGGGGGTATTTT. Translation gives CASSLEHNRVGGYF.

CDR3 nucleotides: TGTGCCAGCAGCAAACACGCTAGAGTTGTTAACACCGGGGAGCTGTTTTTT. Amino acid sequence: CASSKHARVVNTGELFF. V gene TRBV9 combines with J gene TRBJ2-2; no clear D. Per germline, CDR1 SGDLS and CDR2 YYNGEE. V was cut by 4 bases and J by 2 bases, with 18 bases left in between. The CDR3 is made up of 17 amino acids.

V gene TRBV29-1 combines with J gene TRBJ1-3; TRBD1 matches at 7 bases. J was trimmed by 1 base and V by 7 bases; bases with no gene match: 4. Germline assignment: CDR1 SQVTM and CDR2 ANQGSEA. The length of the CDR3 is 13 residues. CDR3 loop: CSAGQASGNTIYF. For the CDR3, the DNA is TGCAGCGCTGGACAGGCTTCTGGAAACACCATATATTTT.

The rearrangement links TRBV12-3 or TRBV12-4 to TRBJ1-4; a weak D match, TRBD1 (6 bases). The CDR3 loop spans 13 amino acids. V was pared by 3 bases and J by 8 bases, with 10 bases between. As DNA, the CDR3 is TGTGCCAGCAGTTTGTCAGGGGTGGAAAAACTGTTTTTT. This codes for CASSLSGVEKLFF.

The chain has TRBV9 and TRBJ2-7; TRBD1 aligns across 7 bases. V trimming: 0 bases; J trimming: 4 bases; junction bases outside the gene matches: 4. In germline, CDR1 is SGDLS, CDR2 YYNGEE. The CDR3 has 14 residues. Here the CDR3 DNA reads TGTGCCAGCAGCGTAGAAGGGGGCGGATACGAGCAGTACTTC. Protein: CASSVEGGGYEQYF.

The chain employs TRBV19 and TRBJ1-2; D not resolved. CDR1 LNHDA and CDR2 SQIVND come from the germline V gene (reference sequence). With 3 bases removed from V and 6 bases from J, the gap between germline ends came to 11 bases. CDR3 size: 13 residues. CDR3 loop: CASSISGNDGYTF. In DNA form, the CDR3 reads TGTGCCAGTAGTATCTCGGGGAACGATGGCTACACCTTC.

The chain has TRBV9 and TRBJ1-6; D is possibly TRBD1 (6 bases). CDR1 and CDR2 from the germline V gene are SGDLS and YYNGEE. The CDR3 loop spans 15 amino acids. V gave up 0 bases and J gave up 9 bases, with 13 bases separating them. CDR3 sequence reads: CASSVEGGGGSPLHF. The CDR3 DNA sequence: TGTGCCAGCAGCGTAGAGGGGGGAGGAGGTTCACCCCTCCACTTT. Based on the CDR3 plus reference TRBV9 and TRBJ1-6, the full variable domain is DSGVTQTPKHLITATGQRVTLRCSPRSGDLSVYWYQQSLDQGLQFLIQYYNGEERAKGNILERFSAQQFPDLHSELNLSSLELGDSALYFCASSVEGGGGSPLHFGNGTRLTVT.

The rearrangement joins TRBV18 to TRBJ2-1; D is possibly TRBD2 (6 bases). The CDR3 contains 14 residues. Looked up from germline, CDR1 is KGHSH and CDR2 is LQKENI. Trimming took 4 bases from V and 5 from J, leaving 12 bases between them. The chain's CDR3 is CASSHGSRHNEQFF. As DNA, the CDR3 is TGTGCCAGCTCACACGGGAGTCGACACAATGAGCAGTTCTTC.